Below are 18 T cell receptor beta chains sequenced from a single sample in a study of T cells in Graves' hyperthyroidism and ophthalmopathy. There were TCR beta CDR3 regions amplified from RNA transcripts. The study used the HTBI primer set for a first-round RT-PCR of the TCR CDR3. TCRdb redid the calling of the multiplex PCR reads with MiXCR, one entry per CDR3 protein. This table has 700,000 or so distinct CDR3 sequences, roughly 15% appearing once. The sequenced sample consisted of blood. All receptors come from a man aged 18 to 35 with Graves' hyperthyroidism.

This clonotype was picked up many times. CDR3: CASSLSSGDTDTQYF. CDR3 sequence (DNA): TGTGCCAGCAGTTTATCTAGCGGGGACACAGATACGCAGTATTTT. The genes are TRBV28 and TRBJ2-3, with 9 bases lining up with TRBD2. Germline lookup yields CDR1 MDHEN and CDR2 SYDVKM. The CDR3 is made up of 15 amino acids. Trimming took 1 base from V and 2 from J; bases not matched to a gene: 1. Drawing the rest from reference TRBV28 and TRBJ2-3, the complete variable domain is DVKVTQSSRYLVKRTGEKVFLECVQDMDHENMFWYRQDPGLGLRLIYFSYDVKMKEKGDIPEGYSVSREKKERFSLILESASTNQTSMYLCASSLSSGDTDTQYFGPGTRLTVL.

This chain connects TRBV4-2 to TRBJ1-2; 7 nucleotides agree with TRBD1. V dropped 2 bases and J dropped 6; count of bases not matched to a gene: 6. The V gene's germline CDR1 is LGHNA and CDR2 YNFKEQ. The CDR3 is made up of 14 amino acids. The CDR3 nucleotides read TGTGCCAGCAGCCAACCGACAGGGACACATGGCTACACCTTC. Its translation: CASSQPTGTHGYTF.

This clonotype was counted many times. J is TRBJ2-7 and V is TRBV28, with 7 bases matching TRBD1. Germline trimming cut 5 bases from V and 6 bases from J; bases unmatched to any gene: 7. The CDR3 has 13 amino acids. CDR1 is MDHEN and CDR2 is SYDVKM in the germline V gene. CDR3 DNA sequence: TGTGCCAGCAGTCGAACAGGGGAAGTCGAGCAGTACTTC. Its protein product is CASSRTGEVEQYF.

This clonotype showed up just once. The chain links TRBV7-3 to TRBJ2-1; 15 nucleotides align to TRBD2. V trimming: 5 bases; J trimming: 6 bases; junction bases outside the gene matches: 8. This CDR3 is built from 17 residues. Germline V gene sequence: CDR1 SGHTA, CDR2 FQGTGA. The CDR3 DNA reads TGTGCCAGCAGCCCATTACCGGGACTAGCGGGAGGCAATGAGCAGTTCTTC. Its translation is CASSPLPGLAGGNEQFF.

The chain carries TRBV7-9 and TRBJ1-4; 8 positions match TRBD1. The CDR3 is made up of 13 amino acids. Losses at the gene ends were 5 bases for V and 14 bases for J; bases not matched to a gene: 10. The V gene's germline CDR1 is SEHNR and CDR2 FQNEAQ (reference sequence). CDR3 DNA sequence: TGTGCCAGCAGCCGGACAGGGTTTTCTCGCCTGTTTTTT. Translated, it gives CASSRTGFSRLFF. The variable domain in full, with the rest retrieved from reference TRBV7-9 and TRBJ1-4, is DTGVSQNPRHKITKRGQNVTFRCDPISEHNRLYWYRQTLGQGPEFLTYFQNEAQLEKSRLLSDRFSAERPKGSFSTLEIQRTEQGDSAMYLCASSRTGFSRLFFGSGTQLSVL.

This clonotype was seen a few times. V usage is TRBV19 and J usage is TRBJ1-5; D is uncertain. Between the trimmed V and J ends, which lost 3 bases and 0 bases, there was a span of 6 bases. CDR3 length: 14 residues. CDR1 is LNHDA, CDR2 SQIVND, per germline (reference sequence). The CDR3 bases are TGTGCCAGTAGTATGCCCGATAGCAATCAGCCCCAGCATTTT. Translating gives CASSMPDSNQPQHF. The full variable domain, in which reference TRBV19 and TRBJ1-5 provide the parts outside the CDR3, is DGGITQSPKYLFRKEGQNVTLSCEQNLNHDAMYWYRQDPGQGLRLIYYSQIVNDFQKGDIAEGYSVSREKKESFPLTVTSAQKNPTAFYLCASSMPDSNQPQHFGDGTRLSIL.

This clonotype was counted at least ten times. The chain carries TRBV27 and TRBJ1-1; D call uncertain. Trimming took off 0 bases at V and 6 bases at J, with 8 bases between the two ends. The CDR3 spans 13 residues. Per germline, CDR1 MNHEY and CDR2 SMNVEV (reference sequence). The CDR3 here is CASSLSWVSEAFF. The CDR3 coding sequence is TGTGCCAGCAGTTTATCGTGGGTATCTGAAGCTTTCTTT.

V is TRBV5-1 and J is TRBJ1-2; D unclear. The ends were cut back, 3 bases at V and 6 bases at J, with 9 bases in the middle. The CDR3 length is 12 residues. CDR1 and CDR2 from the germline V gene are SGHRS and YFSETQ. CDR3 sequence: CASSSVGNGYTF. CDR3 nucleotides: TGCGCCAGCAGCTCTGTAGGGAATGGCTACACCTTC.

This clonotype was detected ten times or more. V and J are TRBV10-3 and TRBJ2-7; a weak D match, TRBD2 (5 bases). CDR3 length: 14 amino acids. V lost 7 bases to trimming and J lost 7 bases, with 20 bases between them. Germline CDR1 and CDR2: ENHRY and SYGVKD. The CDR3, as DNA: TGTGCCATCACCGCCGCATCTTATACGGGGGAGCAGTACTTC. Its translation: CAITAASYTGEQYF.

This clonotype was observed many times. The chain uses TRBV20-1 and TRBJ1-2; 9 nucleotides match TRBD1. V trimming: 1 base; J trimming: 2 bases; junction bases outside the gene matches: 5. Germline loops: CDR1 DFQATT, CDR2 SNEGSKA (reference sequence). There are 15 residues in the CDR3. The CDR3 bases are TGCAGTGCTAGAGCAGGACAGGGGACCAACTATGGCTACACCTTC. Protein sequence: CSARAGQGTNYGYTF.

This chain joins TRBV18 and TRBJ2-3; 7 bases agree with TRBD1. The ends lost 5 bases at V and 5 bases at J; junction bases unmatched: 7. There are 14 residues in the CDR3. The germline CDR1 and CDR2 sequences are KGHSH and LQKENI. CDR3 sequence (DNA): TGTGCCAGCTCAGCCCTGGCAGGGGGAGATACGCAGTATTTT. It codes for CASSALAGGDTQYF.

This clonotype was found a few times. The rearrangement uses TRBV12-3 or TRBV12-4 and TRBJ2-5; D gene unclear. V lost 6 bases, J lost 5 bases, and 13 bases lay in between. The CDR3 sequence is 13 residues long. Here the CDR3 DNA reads TGTGCCAGCAGGTCAAAGATCGGGGAGACCCAGTACTTC. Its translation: CASRSKIGETQYF.

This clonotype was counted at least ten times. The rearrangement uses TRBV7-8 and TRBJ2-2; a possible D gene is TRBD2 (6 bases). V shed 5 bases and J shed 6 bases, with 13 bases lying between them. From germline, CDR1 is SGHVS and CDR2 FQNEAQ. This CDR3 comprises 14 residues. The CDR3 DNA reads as TGTGCCAGCAGCCCCACAGGAGGGGCCGGGGAGCTGTTTTTT. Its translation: CASSPTGGAGELFF.

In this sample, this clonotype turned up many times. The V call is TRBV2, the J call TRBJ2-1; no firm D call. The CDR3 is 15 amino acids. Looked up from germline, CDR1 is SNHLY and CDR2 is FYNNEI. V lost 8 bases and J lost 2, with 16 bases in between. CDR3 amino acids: CASPEPAGAYNEQFF. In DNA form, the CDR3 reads TGTGCCAGCCCTGAACCGGCTGGTGCCTACAATGAGCAGTTCTTC.

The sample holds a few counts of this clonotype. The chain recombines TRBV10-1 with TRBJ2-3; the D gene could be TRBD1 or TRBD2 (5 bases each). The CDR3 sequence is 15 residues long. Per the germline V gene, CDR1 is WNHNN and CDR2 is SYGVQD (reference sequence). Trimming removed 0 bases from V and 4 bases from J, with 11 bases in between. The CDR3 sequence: CASSESRGTPDTQYF. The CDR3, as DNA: TGCGCCAGCAGTGAGTCGAGAGGGACCCCAGATACGCAGTATTTT.

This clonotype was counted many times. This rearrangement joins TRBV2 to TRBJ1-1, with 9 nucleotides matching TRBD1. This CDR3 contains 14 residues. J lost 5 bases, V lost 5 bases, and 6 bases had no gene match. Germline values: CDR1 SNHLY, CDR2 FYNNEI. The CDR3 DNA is TGTGCCAGCAGTACACAGGGGGCGTTGACTGAAGCTTTCTTT. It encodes CASSTQGALTEAFF.

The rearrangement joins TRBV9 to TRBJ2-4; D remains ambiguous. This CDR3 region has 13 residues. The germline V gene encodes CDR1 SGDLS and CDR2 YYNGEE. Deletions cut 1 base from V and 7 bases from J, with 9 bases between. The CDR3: CASSVSTMNIQYF. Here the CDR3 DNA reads TGTGCCAGCAGCGTAAGCACCATGAACATTCAGTACTTC.

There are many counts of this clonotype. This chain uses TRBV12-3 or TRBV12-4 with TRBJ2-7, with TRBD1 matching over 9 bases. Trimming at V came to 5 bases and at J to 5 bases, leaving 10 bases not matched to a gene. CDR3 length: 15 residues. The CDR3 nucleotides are TGTGCCAGCAGTCACCCGGGACAGGGATCCCACGAGCAGTACTTC. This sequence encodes CASSHPGQGSHEQYF.